A single sample is the source of the 32 T cell receptor beta chains below, sequenced in a study of cytomegalovirus exposure and HLA in healthy donors. With 60 Vbeta and 13 Jbeta primers, the PCR was carried out. The assay was immunoSEQ multiplex PCR, and TCRdb's table has in-frame clones only and misses some. The data contain about 160,000 clones, 85% of them singletons. Material for sequencing was PBMCs. The receptor set was obtained from a boy between 2 and 10 years old in good health and CMV-seronegative.

The V and J genes are TRBV15 and TRBJ2-5; 7 nucleotides match TRBD1. The end of the DNA aligns better with TRBJ2-7, so the J call may be wrong. CDR3 length: 16 residues. Germline CDR1 reads LNHNV; CDR2 reads YYDKDF (reference sequence). CDR3 in DNA: TGTGCCACCAGCAGAGATCTCAGCAGGGGGATCTACGAGCAGTACTTC. Its translation: CATSRDLSRGIYEQYF.

The chain recombines TRBV9 with TRBJ2-1; a possible D gene is TRBD2 (6 bases). The germline CDR1 and CDR2 sequences are SGDLS and YYNGEE. This CDR3 contains 24 residues. V lost 0 bases to trimming and J lost 4 bases, with 38 bases between them. The CDR3 nucleotides are TGTGCCAGCAGCGTAGCTACTGGTCAGGTTGGGAGGCGAGAGAGTTCTCCGACATACAATGAGCAGTTCTTC. Its translation is CASSVATGQVGRRESSPTYNEQFF.

Of note for this clone: The sample holds other DNA sequences that translate to the same CDR3. J is TRBJ2-7 and V is TRBV2; possible D gene TRBD2, 6 bases. The CDR3 length is 12 residues. The germline gives CDR1 SNHLY, CDR2 FYNNEI. V lost 6 bases and J 2 bases, leaving 8 bases between the germline ends. The CDR3 coding sequence is TGTGCCAGCAGGGGGGGAACCTACGAGCAGTACTTC. Protein sequence: CASRGGTYEQYF.

V is TRBV27 and J is TRBJ1-1; 8 bases align to TRBD1. The length of the CDR3 is 14 residues. Per the germline V gene, CDR1 is MNHEY and CDR2 is SMNVEV (reference sequence). Unmatched junction bases numbered 4, after V lost 7 bases and J lost 0 bases. The CDR3 nucleotides are TGTGCCAGCAATCCAGGGGGCATGAACACTGAAGCTTTCTTT. This encodes CASNPGGMNTEAFF.

CDR3 nucleotides: TGCGCCAGCACGCGGAGCGGGAACTTAAATGAGCAGTTCTTC. It yields the protein CASTRSGNLNEQFF. This sequence joins TRBV5-1 and TRBJ2-1; 7 bases are shared with TRBD2. The germline CDR1 and CDR2 sequences are SGHRS and YFSETQ. J gave up 7 bases and V 6 bases, and 10 bases lay outside the gene matches. The CDR3 is made up of 14 amino acids.

The genes are TRBV7-9 and TRBJ2-3; D unresolved. The CDR3 has 15 residues. Trimming took off 2 bases at V and 0 bases at J, with 9 bases between the two ends. Germline V lookup: CDR1 SEHNR, CDR2 FQNEAQ (reference sequence). This chain's CDR3 is CASSLLEPSTDTQYF. CDR3 coding DNA: TGTGCCAGCAGCTTACTCGAGCCTAGCACAGATACGCAGTATTTT.

The gene calls are TRBV5-1 and TRBJ1-4; D is uncertain. This CDR3 is built from 14 residues. Trimming removed 4 bases from V and 3 bases from J, with 10 bases in between. Per germline, CDR1 SGHRS and CDR2 YFSETQ. The CDR3 is CASSELGPNEKLFF. DNA for the CDR3: TGCGCCAGCAGCGAGTTGGGCCCTAATGAAAAACTGTTTTTT.

A single count supports this clone. V is TRBV14 and J is TRBJ1-1; D not resolved. Germline loops: CDR1 SGHDN, CDR2 FVKESK. Trimming took off 0 bases at V and 0 bases at J, with 5 bases between the two ends. This CDR3 region has 14 residues. The CDR3 sequence: CASSQERVNTEAFF. The CDR3 DNA sequence: TGTGCCAGCAGCCAAGAGCGCGTGAACACTGAAGCTTTCTTT. The variable domain in full, completed from reference TRBV14 and TRBJ1-1, reads EAGVTQFPSHSVIEKGQTVTLRCDPISGHDNLYWYRRVMGKEIKFLLHFVKESKQDESGMPNNRFLAERTGGTYSTLKVQPAELEDSGVYFCASSQERVNTEAFFGQGTRLTVV.

The chain has TRBV6-6 and TRBJ2-7; maybe TRBD2 (6 bases). The V gene lost 1 base and the J gene lost 7 bases, with 11 bases spanning the gap. The CDR3 covers 13 residues. Germline V gives CDR1 MNHNY, CDR2 SVGAGI (reference sequence). The CDR3 sequence: CASSYLEGWEQYV. CDR3 DNA sequence: TGTGCCAGCAGTTACTTGGAGGGGTGGGAGCAGTACGTC.

This clone was seen once. V and J are TRBV2 and TRBJ1-5, with a weak D call TRBD1 (5 bases). V was cut by 4 bases and J by 6 bases, with 10 bases left in between. Germline V gene data show CDR1 as SNHLY and CDR2 as FYNNEI. The CDR3 length is 13 residues. The CDR3 DNA sequence: TGTGCCAGCAGTGCAGGGTTGGGTCAGCCCCAGCATTTT. Translated: CASSAGLGQPQHF. Based on the CDR3 plus reference TRBV2 and TRBJ1-5, the full variable domain is EPEVTQTPSHQVTQMGQEVILRCVPISNHLYFYWYRQILGQKVEFLVSFYNNEISEKSEIFDDQFSVERPDGSNFTLKIRSTKLEDSAMYFCASSAGLGQPQHFGDGTRLSIL.

About this clone itself: The germline gene is not matched at one end of the junction; a read error may be the cause. V usage is TRBV7-9 and J usage is TRBJ2-7, with 8 bases matching TRBD2. CDR3 length equals 14 residues. The V gene's germline CDR1 is SEHNR and CDR2 FQNEAQ (reference sequence). The CDR3: CSSSLSGTGYEQYF. CDR3 coding DNA: TGTTCCAGCAGTCTTAGCGGGACCGGCTACGAGCAGTACTTC.

Regarding this clone: Germline and junction disagree at one end, which may indicate a read error. The gene calls are TRBV2 and TRBJ1-1; D is unclear. The germline V gene encodes CDR1 SNHLY and CDR2 FYNNEI. The CDR3 contains 16 residues. As DNA, the CDR3 is TGTGCCAGCACTGAACAGATTTATAATCTTAACACTGAAGCTTTCTTT. Protein: CASTEQIYNLNTEAFF. The entire variable domain, with the rest obtained from reference TRBV2 and TRBJ1-1, is as follows: EPEVTQTPSHQVTQMGQEVILRCVPISNHLYFYWYRQILGQKVEFLVSFYNNEISEKSEIFDDQFSVERPDGSNFTLKIRSTKLEDSAMYFCASTEQIYNLNTEAFFGQGTRLTVV.

V is TRBV9 and J is TRBJ1-4; D gene uncertain. The V gene lost 3 bases and the J gene lost 7 bases, with 10 bases spanning the gap. Germline V gene sequence: CDR1 SGDLS, CDR2 YYNGEE. The length of the CDR3 is 13 residues. CDR3 coding DNA: TGTGCCAGCAGCGGATTGAGTGGTGAAAAACTGTTTTTT. The encoded protein is CASSGLSGEKLFF.

The DNA for the CDR3 is TGCGCCAGCAGCTCCACTGGACAGGGGAGGAGAACTGAAGCTTTCTTT. Its protein is CASSSTGQGRRTEAFF. The rearrangement links TRBV5-1 to TRBJ1-1; TRBD1 aligns across 9 bases. Trimming took 3 bases from V and 5 from J; bases not matched to a gene: 11. Germline V gene data show CDR1 as SGHRS and CDR2 as YFSETQ. This CDR3 contains 16 residues.

J is TRBJ2-1 and V is TRBV11-3, with TRBD2 as a possible D gene (5 bases). V gave up 2 bases and J gave up 8 bases, with 10 bases separating them. The CDR3 runs 13 residues. Germline V gives CDR1 SGHNT, CDR2 YENEEA. Here the CDR3 reads CASSLNGVDEQFF. The CDR3 DNA sequence: TGTGCCAGCAGCTTAAACGGGGTTGATGAGCAGTTCTTC.

In this sample, this clone turned up a few times. The rearrangement joins TRBV6-5 to TRBJ2-1; possibly TRBD1 for D (5 bases). CDR1 and CDR2 from the germline V gene are MNHEY and SVGAGI. This CDR3 is 11 amino acids long. V was pared by 6 bases and J by 6 bases, with 6 bases between. The CDR3 loop is CASSQGNEQFF. The DNA of the CDR3 is TGTGCCAGCAGCCAGGGCAATGAGCAGTTCTTC.

This clone appeared a single time. The chain combines TRBV2 with TRBJ2-1; 8 nucleotides line up with TRBD1. Germline CDR1 is SNHLY and CDR2 is FYNNEI. The CDR3 has 13 residues. Trimming cost V 10 bases and J 6 bases; bases outside gene matches: 8. CDR3 region: CATRRQGANEQFF. Here the CDR3 DNA reads TGTGCCACACGGCGCCAGGGGGCCAATGAGCAGTTCTTC. Using reference TRBV2 and TRBJ2-1 for the parts outside the CDR3, the full variable domain is EPEVTQTPSHQVTQMGQEVILRCVPISNHLYFYWYRQILGQKVEFLVSFYNNEISEKSEIFDDQFSVERPDGSNFTLKIRSTKLEDSAMYFCATRRQGANEQFFGPGTRLTVL.

This clone was recorded a few times. This sequence joins TRBV28 and TRBJ1-5; 7 nucleotides match TRBD1. The CDR3 runs 15 residues. V shed 6 bases and J 0 bases; nucleotides not matched to a gene: 5. From germline, CDR1 is MDHEN and CDR2 SYDVKM. CDR3 in amino acids: CASRQDRPSNQPQHF. CDR3 in DNA: TGTGCCAGCAGGCAGGACAGGCCTAGCAATCAGCCCCAGCATTTT.

The V gene is TRBV27, the J gene TRBJ1-6; tentatively, D is TRBD1 (5 bases). CDR1 MNHEY and CDR2 SMNVEV come from the germline V gene (reference sequence). The V and J ends lost 5 bases and 0 bases respectively, with 17 bases between them. This CDR3 spans 18 amino acids. The CDR3, as DNA: TGTGCCAGCAGTGAGGCCCCAGGGAAACGCTCCTATAATTCACCCCTCCACTTT. Amino acids: CASSEAPGKRSYNSPLHF.

The rearrangement links TRBV10-2 to TRBJ2-5; 9 nucleotides align to TRBD2. With V trimmed by 3 bases and J by 5 bases, 4 bases remained unmatched. The CDR3 has 14 residues. Germline CDR1 and CDR2: WSHSY and SAAADI. Here the CDR3 DNA reads TGCGCCAGCAGTGACGCGGGAGGGCCCGAGACCCAGTACTTC. This codes for CASSDAGGPETQYF.

This sequence joins TRBV30 and TRBJ1-1; TRBD1 might be the D (6 bases). V was clipped by 4 bases and J by 0 bases, with 18 bases between them. The length of the CDR3 is 16 residues. CDR1 is GTSNPN, CDR2 SVGIG, per germline (reference sequence). The CDR3 DNA reads as TGTGCCTGGACTCTAGCGGGGGCCGGGATGAACACTGAAGCTTTCTTT. Translation gives CAWTLAGAGMNTEAFF.

The chain couples TRBV6-5 to TRBJ2-1, with D tentatively TRBD2 (7 bases). The V gene lost 10 bases and the J gene lost 0 bases, with 13 bases spanning the gap. The V gene's germline CDR1 is MNHEY and CDR2 SVGAGI. This CDR3 region has 14 residues. In nucleotides, the CDR3 is TGTGCCATTGGGGGGGCGAGCTCCTACAATGAGCAGTTCTTC. It encodes CAIGGASSYNEQFF.

The chain joins TRBV2 to TRBJ1-6, with 7 bases aligning to TRBD1. Germline V gives CDR1 SNHLY, CDR2 FYNNEI. This CDR3 region has 13 residues. Losses at the gene ends were 9 bases for V and 6 bases for J; bases not matched to a gene: 5. CDR3 in DNA: TGTGCCAGTTTGACAGGGCCTAATTCACCCCTCCACTTT. This translates into CASLTGPNSPLHF.

The genes are TRBV4-1 and TRBJ2-5; D ambiguous. CDR3 length: 13 amino acids. V lost 4 bases and J lost 1, with 7 bases in between. In germline, CDR1 is MGHRA, CDR2 YSYEKL. CDR3 amino acids: CASSLGVQETQYF. CDR3 sequence (DNA): TGCGCCAGCAGCCTTGGAGTCCAAGAGACCCAGTACTTC.

This clone was detected only once. The J gene is TRBJ1-4, the V gene TRBV5-1, with 9 positions matching TRBD1. Trimming at V came to 3 bases and at J to 7 bases, leaving 4 bases not matched to a gene. The length of the CDR3 is 14 residues. Germline V gene data show CDR1 as SGHRS and CDR2 as YFSETQ. CDR3 DNA sequence: TGCGCCAGCAGCTCACAGGGGGCGGGTGAAAAACTGTTTTTT. It specifies CASSSQGAGEKLFF.

J is TRBJ2-7 and V is TRBV10-3; D gene unclear. The CDR3 runs 11 residues. CDR1 is ENHRY, CDR2 SYGVKD, per germline. The V end lost 6 bases, the J end lost 3 bases, and 6 bases lay between the germline ends. Here the CDR3 DNA reads TGTGCCATCAGCTCAGGCTACGAGCAGTACGTC. Its translation: CAISSGYEQYV.

V and J are TRBV2 and TRBJ1-6, with 10 nucleotides matching TRBD1. This CDR3 comprises 15 residues. V was pared by 1 base and J by 7 bases, with 1 base of the junction left unmatched. The germline CDR1 and CDR2 sequences are SNHLY and FYNNEI. In nucleotides, the CDR3 is TGTGCCAGCAGTGAAGGGGGACAGGGGAATTCACCCCTCCACTTT. It is translated as CASSEGGQGNSPLHF.

This chain connects TRBV6-4 to TRBJ2-6, with 9 bases lining up with TRBD2. The CDR3 runs to 19 residues. CDR1 is MRHNA, CDR2 SNTAGT, per germline. J gave up 2 bases and V 0 bases, and 8 bases lay outside the gene matches. Written as DNA, the CDR3 is TGTGCCAGCAGTGACTCTGGGCGGGGGGGCCTCACTGGGGCCAACGTCCTGACTTTC. Its protein is CASSDSGRGGLTGANVLTF.

This chain connects TRBV4-2 to TRBJ1-1, with a possible D match to TRBD1 (5 bases). Deletions cut 1 base from V and 3 bases from J, with 15 bases between. CDR1 LGHNA and CDR2 YNFKEQ come from the germline V gene. This CDR3 spans 16 amino acids. CDR3 protein: CASSQAGAGVDTEAFF. In nucleotides, the CDR3 is TGTGCCAGCAGCCAAGCTGGGGCGGGGGTCGACACTGAAGCTTTCTTT.

The chain employs TRBV2 and TRBJ2-3, with TRBD2 identical over 14 bases. CDR3 length: 18 residues. CDR1 and CDR2 from the germline V gene are SNHLY and FYNNEI. The ends lost 2 bases at V and 0 bases at J; junction bases unmatched: 4. The CDR3 is CASSEMGTSGSSTDTQYF. Here the CDR3 DNA reads TGTGCCAGCAGTGAAATGGGGACTAGCGGGAGTAGCACAGATACGCAGTATTTT.

The V call is TRBV30, the J call TRBJ1-4, with D unresolved. This CDR3 comprises 15 residues. Germline CDR1 and CDR2: GTSNPN and SVGIG (reference sequence). V was clipped by 3 bases and J by 5 bases, with 16 bases between them. The CDR3 DNA sequence: TGTGCCTGGAGGGCATACCGGGAACTGAATGAAAAACTGTTTTTT. This codes for CAWRAYRELNEKLFF. The variable domain in full, with the rest retrieved from reference TRBV30 and TRBJ1-4, is SQTIHQWPATLVQPVGSPLSLECTVEGTSNPNLYWYRQAAGRGLQLLFYSVGIGQISSEVPQNLSASRPQDRQFILSSKKLLLSDSGFYLCAWRAYRELNEKLFFGSGTQLSVL.

This clone was seen a single time. This chain links TRBV20-1 with TRBJ1-2; D call uncertain. With 6 bases removed from V and 4 bases from J, the gap between germline ends came to 9 bases. The CDR3 consists of 11 residues. CDR1 is DFQATT and CDR2 is SNEGSKA in the germline V gene (reference sequence). DNA for the CDR3: TGCAGTGCCAGGCGATCCTATGGCTACACCTTC. Translation: CSARRSYGYTF.